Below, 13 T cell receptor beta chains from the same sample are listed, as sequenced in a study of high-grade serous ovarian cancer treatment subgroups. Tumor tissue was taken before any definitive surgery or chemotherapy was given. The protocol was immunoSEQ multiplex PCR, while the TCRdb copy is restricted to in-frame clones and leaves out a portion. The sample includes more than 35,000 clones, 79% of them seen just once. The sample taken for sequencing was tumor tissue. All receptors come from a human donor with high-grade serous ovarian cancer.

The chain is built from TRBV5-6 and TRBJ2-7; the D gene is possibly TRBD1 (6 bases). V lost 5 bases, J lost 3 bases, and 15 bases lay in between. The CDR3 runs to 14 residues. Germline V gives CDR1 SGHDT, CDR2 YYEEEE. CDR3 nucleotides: TGTGCCAGCAGATTTGAAGGGGGAATCTACGAGCAGTACTTC. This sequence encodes CASRFEGGIYEQYF. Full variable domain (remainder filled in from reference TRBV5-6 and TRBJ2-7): DAGVTQSPTHLIKTRGQQVTLRCSPKSGHDTVSWYQQALGQGPQFIFQYYEEEERQRGNFPDRFSGHQFPNYSSELNVNALLLGDSALYLCASRFEGGIYEQYFGPGTRLTVT.

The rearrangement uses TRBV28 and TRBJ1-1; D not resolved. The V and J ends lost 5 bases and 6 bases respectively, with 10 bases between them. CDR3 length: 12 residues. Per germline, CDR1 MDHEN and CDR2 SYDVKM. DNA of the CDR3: TGTGCCAGCAGTAGATCCGGGCCTGAAGCTTTCTTT. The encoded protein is CASSRSGPEAFF.

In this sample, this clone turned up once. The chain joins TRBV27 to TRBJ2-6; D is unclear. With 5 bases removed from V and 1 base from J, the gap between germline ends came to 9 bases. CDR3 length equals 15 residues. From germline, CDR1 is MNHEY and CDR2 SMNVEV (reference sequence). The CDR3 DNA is TGTGCCAGCAGTGCCACAAGGTCTGGGGCCAACGTCCTGACTTTC. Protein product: CASSATRSGANVLTF.

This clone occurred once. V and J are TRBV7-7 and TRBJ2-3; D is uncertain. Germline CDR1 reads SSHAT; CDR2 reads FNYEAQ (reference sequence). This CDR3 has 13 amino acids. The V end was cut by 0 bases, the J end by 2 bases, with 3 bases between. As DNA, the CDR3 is TGTGCCAGCAGCTTAGCCCCCACAGATACGCAGTATTTT. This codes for CASSLAPTDTQYF.

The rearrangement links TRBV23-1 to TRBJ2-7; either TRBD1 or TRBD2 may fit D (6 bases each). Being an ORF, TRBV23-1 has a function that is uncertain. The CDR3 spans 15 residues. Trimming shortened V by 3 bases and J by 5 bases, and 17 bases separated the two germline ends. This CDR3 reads CASSQGSGGENEQYF. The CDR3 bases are TGCGCCAGCAGTCAGGGTTCCGGGGGCGAGAACGAGCAGTACTTC.

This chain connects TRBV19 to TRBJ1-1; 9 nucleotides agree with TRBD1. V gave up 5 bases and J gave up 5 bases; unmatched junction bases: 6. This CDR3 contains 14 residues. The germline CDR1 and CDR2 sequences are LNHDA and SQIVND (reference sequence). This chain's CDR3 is CASSPGDRATEAFF. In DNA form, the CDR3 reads TGTGCCAGTAGTCCAGGGGACAGGGCGACTGAAGCTTTCTTT.

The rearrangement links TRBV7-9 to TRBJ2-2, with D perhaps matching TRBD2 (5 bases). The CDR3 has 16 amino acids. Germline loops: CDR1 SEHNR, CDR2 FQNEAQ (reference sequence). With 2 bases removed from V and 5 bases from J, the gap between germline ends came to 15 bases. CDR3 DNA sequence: TGTGCCAGCAGCTTATTCGGCTATCGGGATACCGGGGAGCTGTTTTTT. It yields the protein CASSLFGYRDTGELFF.

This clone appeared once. The CDR3 region has the DNA TGTGCCAGCTCTAGGGGGACTTTCTTATTAGAGACCCAGTACTTC. This encodes CASSRGTFLLETQYF. The chain carries TRBV6-1 and TRBJ2-5; D is possibly TRBD1 or TRBD2 (6 bases each). V was trimmed by 8 bases and J by 4 bases, leaving 20 bases between them. This CDR3 is 15 amino acids long. CDR1 MNHNS and CDR2 SASEGT come from the germline V gene.

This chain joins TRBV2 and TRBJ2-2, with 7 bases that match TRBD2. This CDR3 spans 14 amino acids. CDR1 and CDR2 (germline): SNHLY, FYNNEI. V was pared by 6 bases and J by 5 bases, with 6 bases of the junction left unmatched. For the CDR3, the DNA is TGTGCCAGCAGCGGGGACTACCAAACCGGGGAGCTGTTTTTT. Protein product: CASSGDYQTGELFF.

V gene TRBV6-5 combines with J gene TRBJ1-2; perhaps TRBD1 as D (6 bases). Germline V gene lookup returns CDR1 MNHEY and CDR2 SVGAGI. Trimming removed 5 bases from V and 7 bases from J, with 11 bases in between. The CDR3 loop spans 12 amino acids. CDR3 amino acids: CASSQGRSGYTF. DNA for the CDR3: TGTGCCAGCAGTCAGGGGAGGAGTGGCTACACCTTC.

CDR3 nucleotides: TGTGCCAGCAGCACAACTTCGCTAGCAACAGATACGCAGTATTTT. Its translation: CASSTTSLATDTQYF. The chain has TRBV7-8 and TRBJ2-3; D perhaps matches TRBD2 (5 bases). The V gene lost 5 bases and the J gene lost 3 bases, with 15 bases spanning the gap. The CDR3 is made up of 15 amino acids. CDR1 SGHVS and CDR2 FQNEAQ come from the germline V gene.

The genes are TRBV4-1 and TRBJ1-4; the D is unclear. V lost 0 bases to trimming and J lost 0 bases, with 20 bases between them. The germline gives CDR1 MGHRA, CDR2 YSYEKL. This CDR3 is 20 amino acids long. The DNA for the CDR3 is TGCGCCAGCAGCCAAGAAGTTACCCCCGGGTACGCGGCAACTAATGAAAAACTGTTTTTT. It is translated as CASSQEVTPGYAATNEKLFF.

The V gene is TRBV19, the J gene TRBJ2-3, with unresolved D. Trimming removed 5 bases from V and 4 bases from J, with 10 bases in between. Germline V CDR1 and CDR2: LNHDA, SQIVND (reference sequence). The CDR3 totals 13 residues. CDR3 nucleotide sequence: TGTGCCAGTAGTTATCGTTCGTCAGATACGCAGTATTTT. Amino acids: CASSYRSSDTQYF.